This T cell receptor (beta chain) was captured in a study of blood T cell repertoires in COVID-19. In the study overall: The United States, Italy and Spain supplied acute and convalescent COVID-19 samples.

Everyone who took part was roughly 18 to 89 years old, and they came from 24 US areas. Resolution of symptoms, clearance, or two negative PCRs was present in recovered Cohort 3 donors. V lost 4 bases to trimming and J lost 2 bases, with 17 bases between them. Germline V CDR1 and CDR2: SQVTM, ANQGSEA. This CDR3 comprises 15 residues. Original handling: Nucleated cell counts were estimated from reference gene primer amplification. Using immunoSEQ multiplex PCR, the repertoire was profiled, and TCRdb retains in-frame clones only, with some absent. V, J and clone size reflect that table, while D and trimming were determined from the DNA. The sample yields approximately 320,000 clones, 90% seen once.

V gene TRBV29-1 combines with J gene TRBJ1-2; a possible D gene is TRBD1 (5 bases). The sample taken for sequencing was PBMCs or T cells enriched from blood (not recorded which). The clonotype originates from a man aged 55 to 70 who had recovered from COVID-19. This chain's CDR3 is CSVGGGDARNYGYTF. DNA for the CDR3: TGCAGCGTTGGGGGCGGGGACGCTAGAAACTATGGCTACACCTTC.